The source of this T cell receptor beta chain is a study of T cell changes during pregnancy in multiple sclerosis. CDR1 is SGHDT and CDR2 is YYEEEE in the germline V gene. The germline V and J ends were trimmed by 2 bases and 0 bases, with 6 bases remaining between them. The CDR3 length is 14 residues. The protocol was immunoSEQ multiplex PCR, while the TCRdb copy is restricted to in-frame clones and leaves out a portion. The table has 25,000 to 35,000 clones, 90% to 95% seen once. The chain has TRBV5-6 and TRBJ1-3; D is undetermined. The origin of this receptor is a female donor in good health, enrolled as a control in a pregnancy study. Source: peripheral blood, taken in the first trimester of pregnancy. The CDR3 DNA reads TGTGCCAGCAGCTTCGGGTACTCTGGAAACACCATATATTTT. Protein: CASSFGYSGNTIYF. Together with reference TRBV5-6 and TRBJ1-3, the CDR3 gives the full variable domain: DAGVTQSPTHLIKTRGQQVTLRCSPKSGHDTVSWYQQALGQGPQFIFQYYEEEERQRGNFPDRFSGHQFPNYSSELNVNALLLGDSALYLCASSFGYSGNTIYFGEGSWLTVV.